A few counts support the clone carrying this TCR beta chain. Antigen: not known. The entirety of the isolated RNA underwent reverse transcription, so expressed TCRB transcripts were sequenced. Sequenced by immunoSEQ multiplex PCR; TCRdb stores in-frame clones only, minus some. The sample records roughly 330,000 clones, 8% to 13% being singletons. Sorting that relied on CD45RO/CCR7/CD25/CD127/CD95/CD27 yielded CD4+ naive, central memory, regulatory and stem cell-like memory cells. This record comes from a study of beta chain features in type 1 diabetes. On the study more broadly: Examination covered roughly 100,000,000 sorted cells spanning all samples.

The study's findings and limits: Diminished insertions and augmented deletions at VDJ junctions characterized type 1 diabetes patients. Unsettled here was the matter of whether HLA type influences TCRB rearrangement.

V lost 6 bases and J lost 5; bases outside the gene matches: 8. CDR3 length: 16 residues. Germline V lookup: CDR1 MDHEN, CDR2 SYDVKM. The chain joins TRBV28 to TRBJ2-2; 11 bases agree with TRBD2. The sample comprised naive CD4+ T cells from blood. The receptor comes from a woman aged 30 to 39 in good health. The CDR3 loop is CASSQQTSGKTGELFF. DNA for the CDR3: TGTGCCAGCAGCCAACAGACTAGCGGGAAGACCGGGGAGCTGTTTTTT.